The T cell receptor (beta chain) under discussion was sequenced for a study of T cells in Graves' hyperthyroidism and ophthalmopathy. Overall study: Peripheral blood was drawn at first diagnosis, prior to all treatment.

This clonotype was found a few times. Trimming removed 4 bases at V and 4 bases at J, with 18 bases between. Germline-derived CDR1 and CDR2 are SQVTM and ANQGSEA. The CDR3 spans 15 residues. TCR beta CDR3 regions were amplified from RNA. The TCR CDR3 was amplified in a first-round RT-PCR using the HTBI primer set. MiXCR, run by TCRdb on the multiplex PCR reads, gives a single entry per CDR3 protein. There are 340,000 or so distinct CDR3 sequences in the sample; around 17% occur only once, and around a third lies in the top ten. The chain is built from TRBV29-1 and TRBJ2-3, with D perhaps being TRBD1 or TRBD2 (5 bases each). Source material: blood. The sequence derives from a man younger than 40 with Graves' hyperthyroidism. This CDR3 is CSVVGRRTYPDTQYF. CDR3 nucleotide sequence: TGCAGCGTTGTGGGACGCCGGACTTATCCAGATACGCAGTATTTT.